Shown below are 26 T cell receptor beta chains from a single sample sequenced in a study of blood T cell repertoires in COVID-19 (dated by TCRdb to about 2020). Library generation was performed with the immunoSEQ multiplex PCR assay. The table was pulled from immuneACCESS by TCRdb, which kept in-frame rearrangements only. Such tables lose some clones; where checked, under half of the loss comes from unresolved V genes, and the rest has no known cause. The sample table lists just under 40,000 clones, about nine tenths of them with a count of one. 24% of the sample is taken by the ten largest. Sequenced material: peripheral blood. These TCRs come from a man aged 50 to 60 with active or convalescent COVID-19.

The chain couples TRBV5-4 to TRBJ2-2; 8 bases line up with TRBD2. The CDR3 spans 16 residues. Germline V CDR1 and CDR2: SGHNT, YYREEE (reference sequence). The V segment lost 0 bases and the J segment 6 bases; nucleotides outside the gene matches: 7. CDR3 protein: CASSLGIGGAAGELFF. In DNA, the CDR3 is TGTGCCAGCAGCTTGGGGATCGGGGGGGCTGCCGGGGAGCTGTTTTTT.

The chain links TRBV2 to TRBJ2-2, with TRBD1 matching 10 bases. Germline CDR1 and CDR2: SNHLY and FYNNEI. With V trimmed by 6 bases and J by 3 bases, 4 bases remained unmatched. The CDR3 runs to 15 residues. CDR3 protein: CASRAGTGDTGELFF. DNA of the CDR3: TGTGCCAGCAGGGCCGGGACAGGGGACACCGGGGAGCTGTTTTTT.

As concerns this clone: An end of the junction does not agree with germline; a read error may underlie this. The J gene is TRBJ1-2, the V gene TRBV28, with D perhaps TRBD1 (6 bases). The CDR3 loop spans 14 amino acids. The germline CDR1 and CDR2 sequences are MDHEN and SYDVKM. CDR3 protein: CASTTGGAREPGAF. The CDR3 coding sequence is TGTGCCAGCACCACTGGGGGGGCGCGGGAACCCGGGGCCTTC.

The rearrangement links TRBV4-2 to TRBJ2-3; 16 nucleotides line up with TRBD2. The CDR3 loop spans 20 amino acids. Germline V gene data show CDR1 as LGHNA and CDR2 as YNFKEQ. J was trimmed by 2 bases and V by 2 bases; bases with no gene match: 10. The CDR3 region has the DNA TGTGCCAGCAGCCAAAAACACCCGGGACTAGCGGGGGGGTTCACAGATACGCAGTATTTT. Protein sequence: CASSQKHPGLAGGFTDTQYF.

This sequence joins TRBV4-1 and TRBJ2-1; 10 bases fit TRBD2. CDR3 size: 16 residues. V trimming: 2 bases; J trimming: 5 bases; junction bases outside the gene matches: 6. Germline CDR1 reads MGHRA; CDR2 reads YSYEKL. The CDR3 loop reads CASSQPLAGRNNEQFF. CDR3 in DNA: TGCGCCAGCAGCCAACCACTAGCGGGGAGGAACAATGAGCAGTTCTTC.

This clone was seen more than once but under ten times. This chain uses TRBV28 with TRBJ1-2; D is ambiguous. The germline V gene has CDR1 MDHEN and CDR2 SYDVKM. The V end lost 7 bases, the J end lost 1 base, and 16 bases lay between the germline ends. This CDR3 comprises 15 residues. The CDR3 nucleotides are TGTGCCAGCACCCTGGGAGGGCAGCTTAACTATGGCTACACCTTC. It codes for CASTLGGQLNYGYTF.

The J gene is TRBJ1-1, the V gene TRBV10-3; a weak D match, TRBD1 (6 bases). The ends were cut back, 3 bases at V and 4 bases at J, with 18 bases in the middle. Germline V gene sequence: CDR1 ENHRY, CDR2 SYGVKD. The CDR3 totals 16 residues. The CDR3 here is CAISEQGTRDSTEAFF. The CDR3 DNA sequence: TGTGCCATCAGTGAACAGGGTACGAGAGATTCCACTGAAGCTTTCTTT.

The V and J genes are TRBV5-4 and TRBJ2-5, with 7 positions matching TRBD1. V was clipped by 0 bases and J by 5 bases; unmatched bases: 4. Germline V gene sequence: CDR1 SGHNT, CDR2 YYREEE (reference sequence). This CDR3 has 14 residues. CDR3 sequence reads: CASSLAPQGETQYF. The CDR3 coding sequence is TGTGCCAGCAGCTTGGCCCCACAGGGGGAGACCCAGTACTTC.

CDR3: CASTQPGQGLRAEAFF. The CDR3 DNA sequence: TGTGCCAGCACCCAACCGGGACAGGGCCTTCGGGCTGAAGCTTTCTTT. The chain links TRBV28 to TRBJ1-1; 9 bases map to TRBD1. The CDR3 has 16 residues. Germline CDR1 and CDR2: MDHEN and SYDVKM. V lost 7 bases, J lost 6 bases, and 15 bases stayed unmatched.

The rearrangement uses TRBV6-5 and TRBJ1-2; 10 bases are a match to TRBD1. Trimming removed 6 bases from V and 8 bases from J; junction bases left unmatched: 6. The CDR3 contains 13 residues. Per the germline V gene, CDR1 is MNHEY and CDR2 is SVGAGI. The chain's CDR3 is CASRETGGKGYTF. In DNA, the CDR3 is TGTGCCAGCAGAGAGACAGGGGGCAAGGGCTACACCTTC.

The J gene is TRBJ1-2, the V gene TRBV18; no reliable D call. The germline V gene encodes CDR1 KGHSH and CDR2 LQKENI. V gave up 3 bases and J gave up 4 bases, with 12 bases separating them. This CDR3 has 14 amino acids. The chain's CDR3 is CASSPEGGFYGYTF. DNA for the CDR3: TGTGCCAGCTCACCGGAGGGTGGCTTCTATGGCTACACCTTC.

The J gene is TRBJ1-2, the V gene TRBV18; D ambiguous. Germline V lookup: CDR1 KGHSH, CDR2 LQKENI. This CDR3 has 13 residues. V lost 2 bases and J 5 bases, leaving 9 bases between the germline ends. The CDR3, as DNA: TGTGCCAGCTCACCAAATTCCGGGTATGGCTACACCTTC. Translating it yields CASSPNSGYGYTF.

The chain joins TRBV6-4 to TRBJ1-1; the D gene is possibly TRBD1 (5 bases). V lost 1 base, J lost 0 bases, and 15 bases lay in between. CDR1 and CDR2 from the germline V gene are MRHNA and SNTAGT. The length of the CDR3 is 17 residues. The CDR3 reads CASSDYGRAVVNTEAFF. DNA for the CDR3: TGTGCCAGCAGTGACTATGGCAGGGCGGTGGTGAACACTGAAGCTTTCTTT.

The chain combines TRBV7-9 with TRBJ2-7; TRBD1 aligns across 8 bases. The CDR3 consists of 15 residues. J gave up 6 bases and V 5 bases, and 12 bases lay outside the gene matches. Germline V CDR1 and CDR2: SEHNR, FQNEAQ (reference sequence). The CDR3 region has the DNA TGTGCCAGCAGCCCAAGACAGGGGCGATCCGGCGAGCAGTACTTC. Protein sequence: CASSPRQGRSGEQYF. Filled out from reference TRBV7-9 and TRBJ2-7, the complete variable domain reads DTGVSQNPRHKITKRGQNVTFRCDPISEHNRLYWYRQTLGQGPEFLTYFQNEAQLEKSRLLSDRFSAERPKGSFSTLEIQRTEQGDSAMYLCASSPRQGRSGEQYFGPGTRLTVT.

V and J are TRBV7-9 and TRBJ2-3, with 7 positions matching TRBD2. CDR3 length equals 12 residues. Trimming cost V 7 bases and J 4 bases; bases outside gene matches: 2. The V gene's germline CDR1 is SEHNR and CDR2 FQNEAQ (reference sequence). CDR3 protein: CASTSGSDTQYF. The CDR3, as DNA: TGTGCCAGCACTAGCGGATCAGATACGCAGTATTTT.

The V gene is TRBV28, the J gene TRBJ2-5, with 8 bases matching TRBD1. This CDR3 is built from 14 residues. Germline CDR1 reads MDHEN; CDR2 reads SYDVKM. The V and J ends lost 7 bases and 5 bases, in that order; junction bases with no gene match: 9. The CDR3 sequence is CASTRDRRRETQYF. DNA of the CDR3: TGTGCCAGCACCCGGGACAGGCGACGGGAGACCCAGTACTTC.

The chain uses TRBV12-3 or TRBV12-4 and TRBJ1-4; D not resolved. V was shortened by 3 bases and J by 8 bases, with 10 bases between the two germline ends. This CDR3 region has 13 residues. The DNA for the CDR3 is TGTGCCAGCAGTTTCAACTCCGAAGAAAAACTGTTTTTT. Translating gives CASSFNSEEKLFF.

V and J are TRBV9 and TRBJ2-2; D remains ambiguous. Germline V gives CDR1 SGDLS, CDR2 YYNGEE. Between the trimmed V and J ends, which lost 0 bases and 4 bases, there was a span of 13 bases. This CDR3 comprises 16 residues. The CDR3 DNA follows: TGTGCCAGCAGCGTAGCTACGGTGGTGTCCACCGGGGAGCTGTTTTTT. This encodes CASSVATVVSTGELFF.

This chain connects TRBV29-1 to TRBJ1-2; TRBD1 might be the D (5 bases). The CDR3 length is 14 residues. The ends were cut back, 4 bases at V and 0 bases at J, with 12 bases in the middle. CDR1 is SQVTM, CDR2 ANQGSEA, per germline. The CDR3 is CSVAEQVTNYGYTF. In nucleotides, the CDR3 is TGCAGCGTTGCGGAACAGGTGACTAACTATGGCTACACCTTC.

This chain joins TRBV7-9 and TRBJ2-2, with 10 bases aligning to TRBD2. CDR1 is SEHNR and CDR2 is FQNEAQ in the germline V gene (reference sequence). This CDR3 is built from 14 residues. V shed 6 bases, J shed 6 bases, and the junction held 4 bases outside the gene matches. CDR3 sequence: CASRPGTSAGELFF. CDR3 in DNA: TGTGCCAGCAGGCCCGGGACTAGCGCCGGGGAGCTGTTTTTT.

V and J are TRBV10-1 and TRBJ1-1; D remains ambiguous. Trimming removed 10 bases at V and 5 bases at J, with 17 bases between. Per germline, CDR1 WNHNN and CDR2 SYGVQD (reference sequence). This CDR3 comprises 13 residues. The CDR3 nucleotides read TGCGCCATCCGGACTGACCCTGGTACTGAAGCTTTCTTT. Its translation is CAIRTDPGTEAFF.

CDR3 loop: CASSGEIYGYTF. DNA for the CDR3: TGTGCCAGCAGTGGGGAGATCTATGGCTACACCTTC. V gene TRBV28 combines with J gene TRBJ1-2, with D uncertain. CDR1 MDHEN and CDR2 SYDVKM come from the germline V gene. The CDR3 has 12 amino acids. V was cut by 5 bases and J by 4 bases, with 8 bases left in between.

This chain links TRBV11-3 with TRBJ1-2, with D hard to call. CDR3 size: 16 residues. The V gene lost 0 bases and the J gene lost 6 bases, with 17 bases spanning the gap. CDR1 is SGHNT, CDR2 YENEEA, per germline. The CDR3 region is CASSLDGTGRSDGYTF. The CDR3 DNA is TGTGCCAGCAGCTTAGATGGAACGGGAAGGTCTGATGGCTACACCTTC.

This clone was picked up a small number of times. V is TRBV29-1 and J is TRBJ1-4; 10 positions agree with TRBD1. Germline loops: CDR1 SQVTM, CDR2 ANQGSEA. The length of the CDR3 is 14 residues. V gave up 6 bases and J gave up 2 bases; unmatched junction bases: 3. CDR3 residues: CSVTGGSTNEKLFF. The CDR3 DNA reads as TGCAGCGTGACAGGGGGCTCTACTAATGAAAAACTGTTTTTT.

V gene TRBV27 combines with J gene TRBJ1-1; TRBD1 might be the D (5 bases). The ends were cut back, 0 bases at V and 0 bases at J, with 11 bases in the middle. CDR1 is MNHEY, CDR2 SMNVEV, per germline (reference sequence). CDR3 size: 16 residues. CDR3 sequence (DNA): TGTGCCAGCAGTTTATCGACAGCTCATATGAACACTGAAGCTTTCTTT. Translating it yields CASSLSTAHMNTEAFF.

The chain uses TRBV5-6 and TRBJ1-6; 7 bases are shared with TRBD1. Germline V gene data show CDR1 as SGHDT and CDR2 as YYEEEE. V shed 0 bases, J shed 7 bases, and the junction held 7 bases outside the gene matches. The CDR3 covers 16 residues. Written as DNA, the CDR3 is TGTGCCAGCAGCTTGGGGTTTGGGACAGCCAATTCACCCCTCCACTTT. This gives the protein CASSLGFGTANSPLHF.